The T cell receptor beta chain under discussion was sequenced for a study of T cells after yellow fever vaccination. At least ten counts were recorded for this clonotype. The antigen is unknown. TCRdb re-derived calls from the 5' RACE reads in MiXCR, one entry per CDR3 protein. The table has a few hundred thousand distinct CDR3 sequences, around 3.5% seen once. Overall study results and limits: Abundant contaminating clonotypes from the bulk population could appear in FACS-sorted repertoires. A small share of clonotypes appeared in both CD4 and CD8 compartments. Detected again after the booster were most primary-vaccination clones, at nearly 97% CD4 and about 89% CD8.

Germline assignment: CDR1 SGHTA and CDR2 FQGNSA. V shed 2 bases and J shed 11 bases, with 13 bases lying between them. The CDR3 contains 12 residues. Sequenced material: PBMCs, taken 15 days after the yellow fever booster vaccination. The sequence came from a man aged 18 to 29 who received the YFV17D yellow fever vaccine. V gene TRBV7-2 combines with J gene TRBJ2-7, with D perhaps TRBD2 (5 bases). CDR3 sequence (DNA): TGTGCCAGCAGCTTAAGTGGGAGAGCCGAGTACTTC. Protein product: CASSLSGRAEYF.